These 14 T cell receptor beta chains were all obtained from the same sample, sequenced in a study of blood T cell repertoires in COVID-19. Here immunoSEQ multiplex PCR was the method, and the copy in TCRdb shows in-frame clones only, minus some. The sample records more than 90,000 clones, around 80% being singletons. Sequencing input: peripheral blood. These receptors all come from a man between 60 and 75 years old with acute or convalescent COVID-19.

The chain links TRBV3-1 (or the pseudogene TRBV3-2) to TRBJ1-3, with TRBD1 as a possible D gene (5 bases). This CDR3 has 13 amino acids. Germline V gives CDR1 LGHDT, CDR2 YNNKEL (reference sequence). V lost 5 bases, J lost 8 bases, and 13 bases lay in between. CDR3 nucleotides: TGTGCCAGCAGCTACAGCCGGGGGGACACCATATATTTT. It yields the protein CASSYSRGDTIYF.

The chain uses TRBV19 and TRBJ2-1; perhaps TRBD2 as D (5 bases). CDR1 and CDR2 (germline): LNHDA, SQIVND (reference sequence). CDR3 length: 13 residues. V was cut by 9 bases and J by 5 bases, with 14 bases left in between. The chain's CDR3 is CASSPDFDNEQFF. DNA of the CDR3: TGTGCCAGCAGTCCGGACTTTGACAATGAGCAGTTCTTC.

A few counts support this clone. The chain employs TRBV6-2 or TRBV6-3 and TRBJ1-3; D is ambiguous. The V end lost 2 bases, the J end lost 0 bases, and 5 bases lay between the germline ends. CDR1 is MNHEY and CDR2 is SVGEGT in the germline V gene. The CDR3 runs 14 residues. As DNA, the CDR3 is TGTGCCAGCAGTTACCGAGACTCTGGAAACACCATATATTTT. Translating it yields CASSYRDSGNTIYF.

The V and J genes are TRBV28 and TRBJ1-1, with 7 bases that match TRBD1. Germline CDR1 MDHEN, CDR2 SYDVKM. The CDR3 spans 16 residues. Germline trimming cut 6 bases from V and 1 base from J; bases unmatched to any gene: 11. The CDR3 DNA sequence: TGTGCCAGCAGCCCACAGGGGTTTTGGGGGAACACTGAAGCTTTCTTT. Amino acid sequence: CASSPQGFWGNTEAFF.

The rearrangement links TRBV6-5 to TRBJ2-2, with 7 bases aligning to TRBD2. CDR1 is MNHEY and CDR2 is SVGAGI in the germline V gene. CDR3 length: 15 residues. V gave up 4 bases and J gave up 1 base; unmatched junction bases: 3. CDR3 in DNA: TGTGCCAGCAGTTCCGGCGGGGGGAACACCGGGGAGCTGTTTTTT. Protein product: CASSSGGGNTGELFF.

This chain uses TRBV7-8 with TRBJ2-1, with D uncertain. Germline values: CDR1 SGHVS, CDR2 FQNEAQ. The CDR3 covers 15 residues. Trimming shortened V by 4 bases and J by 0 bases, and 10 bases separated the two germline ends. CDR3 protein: CASSSLVSSYNEQFF. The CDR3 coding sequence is TGTGCCAGCAGCTCCCTGGTGAGCTCCTACAATGAGCAGTTCTTC.

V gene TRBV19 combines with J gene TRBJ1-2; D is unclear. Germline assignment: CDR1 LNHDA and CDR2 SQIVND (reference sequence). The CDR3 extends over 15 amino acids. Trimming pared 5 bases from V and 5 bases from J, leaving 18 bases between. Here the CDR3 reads CASSRSEATSYGYTF. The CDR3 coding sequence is TGTGCCAGTAGTCGATCTGAGGCTACCTCATATGGCTACACCTTC.

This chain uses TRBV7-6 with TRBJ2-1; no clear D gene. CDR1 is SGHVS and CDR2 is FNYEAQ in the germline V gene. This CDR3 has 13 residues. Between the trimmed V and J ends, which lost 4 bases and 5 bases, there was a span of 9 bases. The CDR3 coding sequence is TGTGCCAGCAGCTACGCCCTAAACAATGAGCAGTTCTTC. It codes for CASSYALNNEQFF.

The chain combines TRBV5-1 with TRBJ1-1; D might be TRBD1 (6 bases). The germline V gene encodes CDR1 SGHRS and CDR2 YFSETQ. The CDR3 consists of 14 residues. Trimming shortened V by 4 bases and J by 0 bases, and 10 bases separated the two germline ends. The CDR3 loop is CASSIQGLNTEAFF. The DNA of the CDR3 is TGCGCCAGCAGCATACAGGGTCTGAACACTGAAGCTTTCTTT.

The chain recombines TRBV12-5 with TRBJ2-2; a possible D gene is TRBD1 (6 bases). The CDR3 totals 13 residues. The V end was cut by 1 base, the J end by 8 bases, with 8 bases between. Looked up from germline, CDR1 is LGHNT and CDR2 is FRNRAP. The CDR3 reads CASGLGGPGELFF. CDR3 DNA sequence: TGTGCTAGTGGTTTGGGGGGGCCGGGGGAGCTGTTTTTT.

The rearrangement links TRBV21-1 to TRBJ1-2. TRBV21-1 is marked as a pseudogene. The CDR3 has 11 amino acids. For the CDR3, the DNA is TGTGCCAGCAGTACTAACTATGGCTACACCTTC. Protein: CASSTNYGYTF.

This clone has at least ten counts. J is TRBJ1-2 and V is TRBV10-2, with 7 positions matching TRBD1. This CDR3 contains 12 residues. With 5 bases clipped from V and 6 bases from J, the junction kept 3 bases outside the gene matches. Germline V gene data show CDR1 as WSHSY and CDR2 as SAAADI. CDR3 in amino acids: CASSTGQDGYTF. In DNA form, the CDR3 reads TGCGCCAGCAGTACAGGACAGGATGGCTACACCTTC.

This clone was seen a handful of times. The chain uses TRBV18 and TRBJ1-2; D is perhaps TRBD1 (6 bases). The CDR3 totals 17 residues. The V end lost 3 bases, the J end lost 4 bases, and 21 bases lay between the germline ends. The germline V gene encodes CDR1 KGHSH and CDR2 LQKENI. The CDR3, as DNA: TGTGCCAGCTCACCTGTGACAGGTATCCTGGACCTCTATGGCTACACCTTC. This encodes CASSPVTGILDLYGYTF.

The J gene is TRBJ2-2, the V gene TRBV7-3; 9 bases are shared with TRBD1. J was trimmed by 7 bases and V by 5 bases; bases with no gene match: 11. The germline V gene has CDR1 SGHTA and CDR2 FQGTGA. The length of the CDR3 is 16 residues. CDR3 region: CASSVNPGTGSGELFF. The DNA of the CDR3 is TGTGCCAGCAGCGTAAATCCCGGGACAGGGAGCGGGGAGCTGTTTTTT.